These 8 T cell receptor beta chains originate from one sample sequenced in a study of blood T cell repertoires in COVID-19. Assay: immunoSEQ multiplex PCR; the TCRdb copy retains only in-frame clones and omits some. The sample contains roughly 340,000 clones, more than 75% of which appear only once. Specimen: peripheral blood. These receptors all come from a woman between 18 and 29 years old who had recovered from COVID-19.

J is TRBJ2-5 and V is TRBV6-5; 11 bases are shared with TRBD2. V dropped 4 bases and J dropped 2; count of bases not matched to a gene: 6. This CDR3 comprises 16 residues. Germline loops: CDR1 MNHEY, CDR2 SVGAGI. CDR3 protein: CASSFLRTSGQETQYF. CDR3 nucleotides: TGTGCCAGCAGTTTTCTCCGGACTAGCGGGCAAGAGACCCAGTACTTC.

The V and J genes are TRBV6-1 and TRBJ1-2; tentative D call: TRBD1 (5 bases). Germline V lookup: CDR1 MNHNS, CDR2 SASEGT. This CDR3 is built from 16 residues. V dropped 2 bases and J dropped 0 bases, with 13 bases sitting between them. The DNA for the CDR3 is TGTGCCAGCAGTGAAACAGGAGGGAGTACTAACTATGGCTACACCTTC. Translating it yields CASSETGGSTNYGYTF.

The chain recombines TRBV11-2 with TRBJ2-1; 9 bases are a match to TRBD2. The CDR3 extends over 15 amino acids. The junction had 3 bases not matched to a gene; V was cut back by 4 bases and J by 2 bases. The germline V gene has CDR1 SGHAT and CDR2 FQNNGV. CDR3 in amino acids: CASSSTSGAYNEQFF. For the CDR3, the DNA is TGTGCCAGCAGCTCGACTAGCGGAGCCTACAATGAGCAGTTCTTC.

This clone has only one observation. J is TRBJ1-1 and V is TRBV11-3, with no clear D. The ends were cut back, 8 bases at V and 4 bases at J, with 14 bases in the middle. The V gene's germline CDR1 is SGHNT and CDR2 YENEEA. This CDR3 spans 13 amino acids. CDR3 sequence (DNA): TGTGCCAGCTCGCCCCGGGTAGGCACTGAAGCTTTCTTT. Its translation is CASSPRVGTEAFF.

The CDR3 nucleotides are TGTGCCAGCAGCTTAGGACCCGGGGATGAGCAGTTCTTC. Translated, it gives CASSLGPGDEQFF. The chain uses TRBV5-5 and TRBJ2-1; D may be TRBD2 (5 bases). CDR1 is SGHKS and CDR2 is YYEKEE in the germline V gene (reference sequence). V dropped 2 bases and J dropped 8 bases, with 11 bases sitting between them. This CDR3 contains 13 residues.

The V and J genes are TRBV4-1 and TRBJ1-1, with 7 bases lining up with TRBD1. The CDR3 runs 16 residues. Germline V CDR1 and CDR2: MGHRA, YSYEKL. V lost 4 bases, J lost 0 bases, and 8 bases stayed unmatched. CDR3 sequence: CASSLDRASMNTEAFF. Here the CDR3 DNA reads TGCGCCAGCAGCCTAGACAGGGCGAGTATGAACACTGAAGCTTTCTTT.

The chain has TRBV4-3 and TRBJ2-2, with D unclear. CDR3 size: 18 residues. Trimming pared 1 base from V and 1 base from J, leaving 16 bases between. Germline CDR1 reads LGHNA; CDR2 reads YSLEER. The CDR3: CASSQVGSAPRNTGELFF. CDR3 coding DNA: TGCGCCAGCAGCCAAGTGGGCTCCGCGCCACGGAACACCGGGGAGCTGTTTTTT.

The chain recombines TRBV18 with TRBJ2-5, with 8 positions matching TRBD2. The CDR3 runs 15 residues. V lost 4 bases and J lost 2; bases outside the gene matches: 6. Germline values: CDR1 KGHSH, CDR2 LQKENI. CDR3 sequence: CASSQIGTRQETQYF. In DNA form, the CDR3 reads TGTGCCAGCTCACAAATAGGGACTAGACAAGAGACCCAGTACTTC.